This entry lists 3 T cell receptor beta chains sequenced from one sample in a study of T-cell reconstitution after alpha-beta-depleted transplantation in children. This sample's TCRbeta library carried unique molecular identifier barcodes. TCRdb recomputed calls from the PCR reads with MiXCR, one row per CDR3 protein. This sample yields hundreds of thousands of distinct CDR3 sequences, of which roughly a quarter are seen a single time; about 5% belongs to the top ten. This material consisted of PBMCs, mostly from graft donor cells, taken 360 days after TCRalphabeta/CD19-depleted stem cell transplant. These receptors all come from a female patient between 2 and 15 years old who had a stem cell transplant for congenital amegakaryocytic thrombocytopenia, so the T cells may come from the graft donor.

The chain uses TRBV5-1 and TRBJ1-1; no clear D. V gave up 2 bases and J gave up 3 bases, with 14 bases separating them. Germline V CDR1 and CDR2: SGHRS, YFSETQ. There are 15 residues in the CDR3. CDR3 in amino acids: CASSLVSMGDTEAFF. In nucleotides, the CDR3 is TGCGCCAGCAGCTTAGTATCTATGGGCGACACTGAAGCTTTCTTT.

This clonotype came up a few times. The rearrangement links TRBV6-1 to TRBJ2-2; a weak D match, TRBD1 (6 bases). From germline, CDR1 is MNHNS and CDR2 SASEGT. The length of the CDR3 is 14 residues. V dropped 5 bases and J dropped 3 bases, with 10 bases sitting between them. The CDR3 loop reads CASSKQGDTGELFF. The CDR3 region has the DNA TGTGCCAGCAGTAAACAGGGCGACACCGGGGAGCTGTTTTTT.

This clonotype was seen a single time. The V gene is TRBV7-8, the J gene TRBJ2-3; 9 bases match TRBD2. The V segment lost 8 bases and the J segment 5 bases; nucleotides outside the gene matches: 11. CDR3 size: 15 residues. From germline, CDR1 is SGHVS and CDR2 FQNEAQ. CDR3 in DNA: TGTGCCAGCCGAGGGGCTAGCGGGGATATAGATACGCAGTATTTT. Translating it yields CASRGASGDIDTQYF.